This TCR beta chain was retrieved from a study of spatial heterogeneity in lung cancer. Study in general: The average appearance count of each unique TCR and UMI combination in raw reads was more than eight. Study-level points and caveats: Among blood samples, ubiquitous expanded tumor TCRs appeared more at resection than at follow-up.

In its sample, this clonotype was seen many times. The antigen is unknown. Each TCR cDNA molecule bore a unique molecular identifier. TCRdb fed the 5' RACE reads into MiXCR, producing one record per CDR3 protein. The sample has 90,000 or so distinct CDR3 sequences; roughly 10% are singletons. The time point is: sample taken at primary tumor resection. The sequenced material consisted of unsorted whole RNA from tumor, nontumor lung or frozen PBMC. The cohort: approximately 74 early-stage, untreated non-small cell lung cancer patients. The CDR3 is 12 amino acids. Trimming removed 3 bases from V and 5 bases from J, with 5 bases in between. From germline, CDR1 is DFQATT and CDR2 SNEGSKA (reference sequence).

The sequencing used PBMCs, collected at surgery. The clonotype comes from a male donor with early-stage non-small cell lung cancer. J is TRBJ1-6 and V is TRBV20-1; tentatively, D is TRBD1 (5 bases). CDR3 sequence reads: CSASRDNSPLHF. The DNA of the CDR3 is TGCAGTGCTAGCAGGGATAATTCACCCCTCCACTTT.